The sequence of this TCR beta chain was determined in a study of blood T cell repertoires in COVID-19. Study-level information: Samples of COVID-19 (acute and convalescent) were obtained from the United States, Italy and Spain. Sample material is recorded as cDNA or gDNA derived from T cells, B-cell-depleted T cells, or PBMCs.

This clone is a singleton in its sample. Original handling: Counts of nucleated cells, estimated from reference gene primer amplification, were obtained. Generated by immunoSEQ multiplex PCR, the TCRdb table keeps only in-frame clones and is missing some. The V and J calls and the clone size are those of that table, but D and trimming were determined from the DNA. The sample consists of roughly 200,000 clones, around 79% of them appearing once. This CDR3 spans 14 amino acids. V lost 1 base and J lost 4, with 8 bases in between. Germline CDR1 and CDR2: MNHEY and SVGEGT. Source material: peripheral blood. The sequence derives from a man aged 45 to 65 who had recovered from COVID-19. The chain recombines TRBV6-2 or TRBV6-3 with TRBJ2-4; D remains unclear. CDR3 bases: TGTGCCAGCAGTTACTTGAGCGCGAAAAACATTCAGTACTTC. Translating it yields CASSYLSAKNIQYF.